This T cell receptor beta chain appears in the sequencing data of a study of blood T cells in healthy people across ages. PBMCs were isolated at a quantity of at least 6 million per sample. Broader study findings: In these data, TCR beta diversity tracked strongly with naive T cell percentage. A greater number of naive CD4+ cells and higher diversity distinguished long-lived donors from aged donors.

Ten or more counts support this clonotype. Antigen specificity is unknown. CDR1 is ENHRY and CDR2 is SYGVKD in the germline V gene. CDR3 length: 16 residues. With 6 bases removed from V and 4 bases from J, the gap between germline ends came to 16 bases. A second about 7 to 12 cycle PCR used barcoded and J-beta primers. The authors tagged each cDNA molecule using a template-switch adaptor with 12 random nucleotides. TCRdb called the 5' RACE reads again in MiXCR, with one record for every CDR3 protein. The table lists about 1,500,000 distinct CDR3 sequences, 28% of them singletons. The source material was blood. The V gene is TRBV10-3, the J gene TRBJ2-6; perhaps TRBD1 as D (6 bases). This clonotype was sampled from a woman aged 30 to 39 in good health. The CDR3 DNA follows: TGTGCCATCAGCGGTCGGGACAATAGGGGGGCCAACGTCCTGACTTTC. Amino acids: CAISGRDNRGANVLTF.